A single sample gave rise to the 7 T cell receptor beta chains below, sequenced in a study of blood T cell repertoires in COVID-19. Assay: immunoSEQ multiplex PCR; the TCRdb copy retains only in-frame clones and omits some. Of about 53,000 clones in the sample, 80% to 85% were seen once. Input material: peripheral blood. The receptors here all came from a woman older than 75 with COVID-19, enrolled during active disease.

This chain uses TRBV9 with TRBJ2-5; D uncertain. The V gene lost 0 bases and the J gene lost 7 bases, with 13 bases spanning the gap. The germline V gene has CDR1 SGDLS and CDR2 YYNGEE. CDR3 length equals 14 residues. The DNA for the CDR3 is TGTGCCAGCAGCGTAGGCCTAGTGGTTTCGACCCAGTACTTC. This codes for CASSVGLVVSTQYF.

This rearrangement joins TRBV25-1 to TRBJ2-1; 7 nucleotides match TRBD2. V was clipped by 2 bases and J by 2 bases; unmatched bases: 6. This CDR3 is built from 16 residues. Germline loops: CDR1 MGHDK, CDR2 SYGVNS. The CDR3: CASSEHSSGTYNEQFF. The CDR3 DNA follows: TGTGCCAGCAGTGAACATTCTAGCGGCACCTACAATGAGCAGTTCTTC.

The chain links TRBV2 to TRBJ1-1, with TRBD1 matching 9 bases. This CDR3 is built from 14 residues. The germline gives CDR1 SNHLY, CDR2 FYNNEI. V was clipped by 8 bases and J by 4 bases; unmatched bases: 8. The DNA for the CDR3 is TGTGCCAGCGGACGACAGGGGGGAGGCACTGAAGCTTTCTTT. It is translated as CASGRQGGGTEAFF. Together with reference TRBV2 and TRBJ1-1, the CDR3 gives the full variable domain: EPEVTQTPSHQVTQMGQEVILRCVPISNHLYFYWYRQILGQKVEFLVSFYNNEISEKSEIFDDQFSVERPDGSNFTLKIRSTKLEDSAMYFCASGRQGGGTEAFFGQGTRLTVV.

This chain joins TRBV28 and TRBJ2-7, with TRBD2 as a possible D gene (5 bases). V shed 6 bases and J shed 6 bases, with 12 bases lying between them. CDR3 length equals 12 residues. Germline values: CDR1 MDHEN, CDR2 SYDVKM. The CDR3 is CASSTRGFEQYF. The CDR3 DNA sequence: TGTGCCAGCAGCACGAGAGGGTTCGAGCAGTACTTC.

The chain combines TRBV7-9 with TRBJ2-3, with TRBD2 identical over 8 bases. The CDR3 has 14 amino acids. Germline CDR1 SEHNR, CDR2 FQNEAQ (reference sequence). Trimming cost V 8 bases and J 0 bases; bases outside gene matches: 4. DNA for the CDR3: TGTGCCAGCTTCCGGGGGGGGAGCACAGATACGCAGTATTTT. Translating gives CASFRGGSTDTQYF. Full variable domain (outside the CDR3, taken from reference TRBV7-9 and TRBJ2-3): DTGVSQNPRHKITKRGQNVTFRCDPISEHNRLYWYRQTLGQGPEFLTYFQNEAQLEKSRLLSDRFSAERPKGSFSTLEIQRTEQGDSAMYLCASFRGGSTDTQYFGPGTRLTVL.

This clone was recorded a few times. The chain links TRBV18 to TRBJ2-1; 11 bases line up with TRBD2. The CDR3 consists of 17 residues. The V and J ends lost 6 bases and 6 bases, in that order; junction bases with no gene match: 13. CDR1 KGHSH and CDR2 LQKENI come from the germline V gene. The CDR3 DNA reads TGTGCCAGCTCCGTCGAAACTAGCGGGAGTTGGGGCAATGAGCAGTTCTTC. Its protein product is CASSVETSGSWGNEQFF. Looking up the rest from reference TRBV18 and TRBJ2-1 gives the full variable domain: NAGVMQNPRHLVRRRGQEARLRCSPMKGHSHVYWYRQLPEEGLKFMVYLQKENIIDESGMPKERFSAEFPKEGPSILRIQQVVRGDSAAYFCASSVETSGSWGNEQFFGPGTRLTVL.

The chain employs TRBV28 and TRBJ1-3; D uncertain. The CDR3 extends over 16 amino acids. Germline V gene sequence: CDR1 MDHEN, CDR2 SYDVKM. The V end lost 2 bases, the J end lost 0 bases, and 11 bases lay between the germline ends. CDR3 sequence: CASSLIRRGSGNTIYF. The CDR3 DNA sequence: TGTGCCAGCAGTTTAATTCGGCGGGGCTCTGGAAACACCATATATTTT.